The rows below give T cell receptor beta chains drawn from one sample of a study of blood T cell repertoires in COVID-19. Only in-frame clones appear in the TCRdb table, and some are missing; sequencing was by immunoSEQ multiplex PCR. In the table there are fewer than 500,000 clones, about nine tenths of which are singletons. Sequencing was done on a sample of PBMCs or T cells enriched from blood (not recorded which). These receptors came from a woman aged 18-29 years who had recovered from COVID-19. CDR3s include the opening cysteine and the closing phenylalanine or tryptophan. D genes are given only for firm matches. A clone size is listed for some rows: how often the clone was seen (once, few, many), or a class if it is expanded.

j_call: TRBJ2-1; cdr3_length: 14; v_call: TRBV5-1; clone_size: .; d_call: TRBD2; cdr3_aa: CASSFGSGVNEQFF; cdr3_nt: TGCGCCAGCAGCTTTGGTAGCGGGGTTAATGAGCAGTTCTTC
j_call: TRBJ1-2; cdr3_length: 13; v_call: TRBV5-4; clone_size: .; d_call: .; cdr3_aa: CASSLESGSGYTF; cdr3_nt: TGTGCCAGCAGCTTGGAGTCAGGGTCCGGCTACACCTTC
j_call: TRBJ2-7; cdr3_length: 12; v_call: TRBV5-1; clone_size: .; d_call: .; cdr3_aa: CASSLLGDEQYF; cdr3_nt: TGCGCCAGCAGCTTGTTAGGGGACGAGCAGTACTTC
j_call: TRBJ2-7; cdr3_length: 13; v_call: TRBV9; clone_size: .; d_call: TRBD1; cdr3_aa: CASSSGTGLEQYF; cdr3_nt: TGTGCCAGCAGCTCCGGGACAGGGCTCGAGCAGTACTTC
j_call: TRBJ2-3; cdr3_length: 16; v_call: TRBV19; clone_size: .; d_call: TRBD2; cdr3_aa: CASSVSGGPSTDTQYF; cdr3_nt: TGTGCCAGTAGTGTTAGCGGGGGGCCTAGCACAGATACGCAGTATTTT
j_call: TRBJ1-1; cdr3_length: 14; v_call: TRBV9; clone_size: .; d_call: .; cdr3_aa: CASSATGHFTEAFF; cdr3_nt: TGTGCCAGCAGCGCCACGGGACACTTCACTGAAGCTTTCTTT
j_call: TRBJ2-7; cdr3_length: 14; v_call: TRBV27; clone_size: few; d_call: .; cdr3_aa: CASSPANRDYEQYF; cdr3_nt: TGTGCCAGCAGTCCGGCGAACAGAGATTACGAGCAGTACTTC
j_call: TRBJ1-2; cdr3_length: 16; v_call: TRBV11-2; clone_size: .; d_call: .; cdr3_aa: CASSLGRGTNSYGYTF; cdr3_nt: TGTGCCAGCAGCTTAGGAAGAGGGACAAACTCATATGGCTACACCTTC
j_call: TRBJ2-1; cdr3_length: 13; v_call: TRBV6-1; clone_size: .; d_call: .; cdr3_aa: CASSDRGYNEQFF; cdr3_nt: TGTGCCAGCAGTGACAGGGGCTACAATGAGCAGTTCTTC
j_call: TRBJ1-2; cdr3_length: 14; v_call: TRBV6-6; clone_size: .; d_call: TRBD1; cdr3_aa: CASSYSGTGSGYTF; cdr3_nt: TGTGCCAGCAGTTACTCCGGGACAGGGAGTGGCTACACCTTC
j_call: TRBJ1-5; cdr3_length: 14; v_call: TRBV4-1; clone_size: few; d_call: .; cdr3_aa: CASSLSRGRRPQHF; cdr3_nt: TGCGCCAGCAGCCTCTCCAGGGGCCGGAGGCCCCAGCATTTT
j_call: TRBJ2-1; cdr3_length: 15; v_call: TRBV30; clone_size: .; d_call: TRBD2; cdr3_aa: CAWSGERGVGNEQFF; cdr3_nt: TGTGCCTGGAGTGGGGAGCGGGGGGTAGGTAATGAGCAGTTCTTC
j_call: TRBJ2-3; cdr3_length: 16; v_call: TRBV2; clone_size: .; d_call: TRBD2; cdr3_aa: CASSGLAGVRADTQYF; cdr3_nt: TGTGCCAGCAGTGGTCTAGCGGGGGTCAGGGCAGATACGCAGTATTTT
j_call: TRBJ1-4; cdr3_length: 15; v_call: TRBV30; clone_size: .; d_call: TRBD1; cdr3_aa: CAWSRTGGVWEKLFF; cdr3_nt: TGTGCCTGGAGTCGCACAGGGGGTGTTTGGGAAAAACTGTTTTTT
j_call: TRBJ2-1; cdr3_length: 16; v_call: TRBV5-1; clone_size: .; d_call: TRBD1; cdr3_aa: CASSLTSGTGYNEQFF; cdr3_nt: TGCGCCAGCAGCCTTACATCCGGGACAGGTTACAATGAGCAGTTCTTC
j_call: TRBJ2-3; cdr3_length: 15; v_call: TRBV6-2/TRBV6-3; clone_size: .; d_call: .; cdr3_aa: CASSYSGGAPDTQYF; cdr3_nt: TGTGCCAGCAGTTACTCAGGCGGGGCGCCAGATACGCAGTATTTT
j_call: TRBJ2-7; cdr3_length: 14; v_call: TRBV2; clone_size: .; d_call: .; cdr3_aa: CASSEAGIRGEQYF; cdr3_nt: TGTGCCAGCAGTGAAGCGGGTATCAGGGGCGAGCAGTACTTC
j_call: TRBJ2-5; cdr3_length: 16; v_call: TRBV5-6; clone_size: .; d_call: .; cdr3_aa: CASSSPTIFMSETQYF; cdr3_nt: TGTGCCAGCAGCTCTCCGACTATTTTTATGTCCGAGACCCAGTACTTC
j_call: TRBJ2-7; cdr3_length: 15; v_call: TRBV28; clone_size: .; d_call: TRBD1; cdr3_aa: CASSPTGGASYEQYF; cdr3_nt: TGTGCCAGCAGTCCCACAGGGGGCGCCTCCTACGAGCAGTACTTC
j_call: TRBJ2-1; cdr3_length: 16; v_call: TRBV12-5; clone_size: .; d_call: TRBD2; cdr3_aa: CASGLGLAGTYNEQFF; cdr3_nt: TGTGCTAGTGGTTTAGGGCTAGCGGGGACCTACAATGAGCAGTTCTTC
j_call: TRBJ1-5; cdr3_length: 17; v_call: TRBV30; clone_size: .; d_call: .; cdr3_aa: CAWSVLRTGRGNQPQHF; cdr3_nt: TGTGCCTGGAGTGTTCTGAGGACGGGAAGAGGCAATCAGCCCCAGCATTTT
j_call: TRBJ1-5; cdr3_length: 14; v_call: TRBV2; clone_size: .; d_call: .; cdr3_aa: CASRITASNQPQHF; cdr3_nt: TGTGCCAGCAGAATTACAGCTAGCAATCAGCCCCAGCATTTT
j_call: TRBJ1-2; cdr3_length: 14; v_call: TRBV6-5; clone_size: .; d_call: .; cdr3_aa: CASSRASGSYGYTF; cdr3_nt: TGTGCCAGCAGTAGGGCGTCAGGGTCATACGGCTACACCTTC